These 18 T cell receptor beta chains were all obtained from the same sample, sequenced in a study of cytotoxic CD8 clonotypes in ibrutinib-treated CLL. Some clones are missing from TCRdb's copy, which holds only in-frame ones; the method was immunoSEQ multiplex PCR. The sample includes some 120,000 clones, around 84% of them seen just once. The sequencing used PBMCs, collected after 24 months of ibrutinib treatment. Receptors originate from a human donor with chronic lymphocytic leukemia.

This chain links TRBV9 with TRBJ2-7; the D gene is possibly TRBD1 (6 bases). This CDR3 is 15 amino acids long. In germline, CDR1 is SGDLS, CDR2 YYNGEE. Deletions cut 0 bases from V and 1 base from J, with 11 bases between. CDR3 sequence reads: CASSVAQGPSYEQYF. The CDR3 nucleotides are TGTGCCAGCAGCGTAGCTCAGGGGCCTTCCTACGAGCAGTACTTC.

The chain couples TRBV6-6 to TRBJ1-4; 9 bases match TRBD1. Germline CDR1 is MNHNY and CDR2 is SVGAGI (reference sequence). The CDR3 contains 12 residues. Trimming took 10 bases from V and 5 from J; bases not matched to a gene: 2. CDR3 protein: CATGQGNEKLFF. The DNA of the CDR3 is TGTGCCACTGGACAGGGGAATGAAAAACTGTTTTTT.

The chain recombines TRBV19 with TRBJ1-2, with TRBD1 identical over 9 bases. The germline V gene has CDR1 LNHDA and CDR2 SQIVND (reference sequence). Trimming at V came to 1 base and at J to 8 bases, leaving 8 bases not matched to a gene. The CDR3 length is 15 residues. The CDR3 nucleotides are TGTGCCAGTAGTATAGCCCCCGGACAGGGGTTGGGCTACACCTTC. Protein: CASSIAPGQGLGYTF.

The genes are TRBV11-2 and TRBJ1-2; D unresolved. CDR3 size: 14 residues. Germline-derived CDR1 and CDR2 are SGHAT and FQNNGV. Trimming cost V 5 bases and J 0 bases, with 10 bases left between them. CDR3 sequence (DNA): TGTGCCAGCAGCCCCCGCGGGCCTAACTATGGCTACACCTTC. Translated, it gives CASSPRGPNYGYTF.

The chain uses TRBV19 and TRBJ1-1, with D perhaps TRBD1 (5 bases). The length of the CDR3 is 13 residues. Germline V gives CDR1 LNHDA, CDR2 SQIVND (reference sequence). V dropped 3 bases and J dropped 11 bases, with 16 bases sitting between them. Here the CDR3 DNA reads TGTGCCAGTAGTATCCAGGGACTGAGTGGGGCTTTCTTT. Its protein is CASSIQGLSGAFF.

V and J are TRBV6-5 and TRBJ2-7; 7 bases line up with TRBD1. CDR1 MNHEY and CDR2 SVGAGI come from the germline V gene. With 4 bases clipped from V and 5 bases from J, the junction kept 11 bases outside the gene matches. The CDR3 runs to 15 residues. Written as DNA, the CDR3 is TGTGCCAGCAGTTCCGGACAGGTCGAGTTCGACGAGCAGTACTTC. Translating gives CASSSGQVEFDEQYF.

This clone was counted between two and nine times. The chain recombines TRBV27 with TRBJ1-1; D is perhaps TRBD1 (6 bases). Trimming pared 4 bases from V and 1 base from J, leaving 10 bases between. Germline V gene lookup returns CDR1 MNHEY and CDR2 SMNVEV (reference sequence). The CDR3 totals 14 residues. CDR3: CASSSPGQNTEAFF. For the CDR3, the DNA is TGTGCCAGCAGTTCCCCGGGACAGAACACTGAAGCTTTCTTT.

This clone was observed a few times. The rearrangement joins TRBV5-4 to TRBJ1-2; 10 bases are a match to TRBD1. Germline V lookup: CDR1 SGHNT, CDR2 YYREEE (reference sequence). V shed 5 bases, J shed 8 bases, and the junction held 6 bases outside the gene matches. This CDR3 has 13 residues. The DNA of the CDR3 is TGTGCCAGCAGTAGACAGGGGGCTAGGGGCTACACCTTC. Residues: CASSRQGARGYTF.

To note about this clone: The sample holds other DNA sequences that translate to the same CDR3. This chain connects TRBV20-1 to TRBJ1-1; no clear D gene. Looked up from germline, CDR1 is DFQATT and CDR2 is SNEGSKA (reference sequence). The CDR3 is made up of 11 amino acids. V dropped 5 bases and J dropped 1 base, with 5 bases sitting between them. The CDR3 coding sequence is TGCAGTGCTCGGGGGAACACTGAAGCTTTCTTT. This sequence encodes CSARGNTEAFF.

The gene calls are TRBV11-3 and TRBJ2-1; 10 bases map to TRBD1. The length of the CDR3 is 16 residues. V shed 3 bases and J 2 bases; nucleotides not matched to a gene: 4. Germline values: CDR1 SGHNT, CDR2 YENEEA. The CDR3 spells CASSFGGQGTYNEQFF. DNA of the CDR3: TGTGCCAGCAGCTTCGGGGGACAGGGGACCTACAATGAGCAGTTCTTC.

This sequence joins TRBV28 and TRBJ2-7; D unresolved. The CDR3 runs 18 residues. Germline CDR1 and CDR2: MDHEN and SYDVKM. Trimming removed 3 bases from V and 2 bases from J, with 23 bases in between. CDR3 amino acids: CASSFGTPFGTSTYEQYF. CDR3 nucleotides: TGTGCCAGCAGTTTCGGTACCCCTTTTGGCACCTCCACCTACGAGCAGTACTTC.

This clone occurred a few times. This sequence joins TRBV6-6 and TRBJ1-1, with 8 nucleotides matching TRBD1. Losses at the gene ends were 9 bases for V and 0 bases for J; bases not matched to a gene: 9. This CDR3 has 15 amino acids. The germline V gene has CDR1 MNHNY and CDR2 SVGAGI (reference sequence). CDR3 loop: CASIRTGILNTEAFF. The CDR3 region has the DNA TGTGCCAGTATAAGGACAGGGATCTTGAACACTGAAGCTTTCTTT.

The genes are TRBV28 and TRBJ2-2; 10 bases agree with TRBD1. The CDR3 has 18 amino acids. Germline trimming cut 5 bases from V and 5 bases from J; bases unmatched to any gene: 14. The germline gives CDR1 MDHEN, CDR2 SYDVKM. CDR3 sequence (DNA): TGTGCCAGCAGTACCCACACCCGGGACAGGGGCCGAACCGGGGAGCTGTTTTTT. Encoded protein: CASSTHTRDRGRTGELFF.

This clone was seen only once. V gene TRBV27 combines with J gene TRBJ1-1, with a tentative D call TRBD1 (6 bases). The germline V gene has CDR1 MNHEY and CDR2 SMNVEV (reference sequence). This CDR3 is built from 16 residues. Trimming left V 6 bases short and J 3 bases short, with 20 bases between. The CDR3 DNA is TGTGCCAGCAGAACTCGACAGGAGATGAGGGACACTGAAGCTTTCTTT. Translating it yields CASRTRQEMRDTEAFF.

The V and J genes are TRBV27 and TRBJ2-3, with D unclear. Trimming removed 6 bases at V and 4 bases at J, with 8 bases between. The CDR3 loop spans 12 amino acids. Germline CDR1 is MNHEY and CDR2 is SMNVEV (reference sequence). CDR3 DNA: TGTGCCAGCAGCCGTGGCCCAGATACGCAGTATTTT. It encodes CASSRGPDTQYF.

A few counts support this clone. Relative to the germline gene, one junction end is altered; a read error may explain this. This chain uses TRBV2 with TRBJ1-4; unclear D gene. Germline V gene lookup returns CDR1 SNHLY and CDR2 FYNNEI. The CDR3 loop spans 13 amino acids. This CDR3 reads CASSDGYGRREIF. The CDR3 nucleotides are TGTGCCAGCAGTGACGGATATGGGCGCCGAGAAATTTTT.

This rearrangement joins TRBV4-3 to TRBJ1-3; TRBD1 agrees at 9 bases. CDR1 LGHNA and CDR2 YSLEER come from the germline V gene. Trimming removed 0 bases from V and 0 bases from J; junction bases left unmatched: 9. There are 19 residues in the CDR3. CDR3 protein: CASSQDWRTGASSGNTIYF. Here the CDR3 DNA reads TGCGCCAGCAGCCAAGATTGGAGGACAGGGGCGAGCTCTGGAAACACCATATATTTT.

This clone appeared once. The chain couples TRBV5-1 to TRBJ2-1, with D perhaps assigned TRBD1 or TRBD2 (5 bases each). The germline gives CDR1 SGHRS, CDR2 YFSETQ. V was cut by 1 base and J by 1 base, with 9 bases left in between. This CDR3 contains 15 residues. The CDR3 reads CASSLLGTSYNEQFF. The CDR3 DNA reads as TGCGCCAGCAGCTTGTTGGGGACGTCCTACAATGAGCAGTTCTTC.